Listed below are T cell receptor beta chains from one sample, sequenced in a study of low-dose radiotherapy and immunotherapy resistance in tumors. TCRdb redid the calling of the reads with MiXCR, one entry per CDR3 protein. This table holds around 80,000 distinct CDR3 sequences, roughly 17% found once. This material consisted of PBMCs, taken after low-dose radiotherapy plus immunotherapy. The receptors derive from a male donor with prostate cancer. Both conserved end residues are part of each CDR3. The order of the fields is D gene, J gene, clone size, V gene, CDR3 protein, CDR3 DNA. D genes are given only for firm matches. Clone size, where shown, is once, few, many, or a class for clones that have expanded.

>.|TRBJ2-5|few|TRBV7-2
CASSLGGIVETQYF
TGTGCCAGCAGCTTAGGGGGGATTGTGGAGACCCAGTACTTC
>.|TRBJ2-1|.|TRBV6-8
CASSYSTEVNEQFF
TGTGCCAGCAGTTACTCGACTGAGGTGAATGAGCAGTTCTTC
>.|TRBJ1-5|many|TRBV27
CASSLLQGRQPQHF
TGTGCCAGCAGTTTACTACAGGGCCGCCAGCCCCAGCATTTT
>TRBD2|TRBJ2-2|many|TRBV6-5
CATGLAGVGTGELFF
TGTGCCACGGGACTAGCGGGAGTTGGTACCGGGGAGCTGTTTTTT
>.|TRBJ1-2|many|TRBV19
CASSLTTGGPYGYTF
TGTGCCAGTAGTCTAACGACAGGCGGCCCCTATGGCTACACCTTC
>TRBD2|TRBJ2-5|.|TRBV29-1
CSVTGTSGETQYF
TGCAGCGTAACCGGGACTAGCGGAGAGACCCAGTACTTC
>.|TRBJ1-4|many|TRBV5-1
CASSLGDSNEKLFF
TGCGCCAGCAGCTTGGGAGATTCTAATGAAAAACTGTTTTTT
>TRBD1|TRBJ1-5|once|TRBV19
CASTGQGARQPQHF
TGTGCCAGTACCGGACAGGGGGCGCGTCAGCCCCAGCATTTT
>.|TRBJ1-1|.|TRBV20-1
CSARNAGVDTEAFF
TGCAGTGCTAGAAACGCAGGGGTGGACACTGAAGCTTTCTTT
>TRBD1|TRBJ1-6|.|TRBV28
CASSGWGRGNSPLHF
TGTGCCAGCAGTGGATGGGGCAGGGGGAATTCACCCCTCCACTTT
>.|TRBJ2-2|many|TRBV10-3
CAISDSGDAGELFF
TGTGCCATCAGTGACTCAGGGGATGCCGGGGAGCTGTTTTTT
>.|TRBJ2-6|many|TRBV14
CASSRGIGANVLTF
TGTGCCAGCAGCCGCGGCATCGGGGCCAACGTCCTGACTTTC
>.|TRBJ1-3|few|TRBV3-1
CASSPHFSGNTIYF
TGTGCCAGCAGCCCCCATTTCTCTGGAAACACCATATATTTT
>TRBD1|TRBJ2-7|many|TRBV2
CASSGTGRSAYEQYF
TGTGCCAGCAGTGGGACAGGGCGGTCCGCCTACGAGCAGTACTTC
>TRBD1|TRBJ2-1|many|TRBV10-3
CAIRTGTAYNEQFF
TGTGCCATCAGAACCGGGACAGCATACAATGAGCAGTTCTTC
>TRBD2|TRBJ2-5|many|TRBV3-1
CASSPLEAGDETQYF
TGTGCCAGCAGCCCTCTCGAAGCGGGAGACGAGACCCAGTACTTC
>.|TRBJ2-1|.|TRBV6-2/TRBV6-3
CASLQGSSVIF
TGTGCCAGTCTTCAAGGGAGTAGCGTAATCTTC
>TRBD2|TRBJ2-5|many|TRBV7-2
CASSLGTSGGQETQYF
TGTGCCAGCAGCCTCGGGACTAGCGGGGGACAAGAGACCCAGTACTTC
>TRBD2|TRBJ2-7|many|TRBV12-3/TRBV12-4
CASSLVGQGGYEQYF
TGTGCCAGCAGTTTAGTTGGTCAGGGAGGGTACGAGCAGTACTTC
>.|TRBJ2-7|many|TRBV18
CASSSTVSYEQYF
TGTGCCAGCTCATCGACGGTATCCTACGAGCAGTACTTC
>TRBD1|TRBJ1-4|many|TRBV14
CASSQITGAGANEKLFF
TGTGCCAGCAGCCAAATAACAGGGGCCGGGGCTAATGAAAAACTGTTTTTT
>.|TRBJ1-6|.|TRBV6-1
CASSPNRAQSPLHF
TGTGCCAGCAGCCCCAATCGGGCCCAGTCACCCCTCCACTTT
>.|TRBJ2-2|few|TRBV9
CASSPAGLGNTGELFF
TGTGCCAGCTCACCCGCGGGACTGGGGAACACCGGGGAGCTGTTTTTT
>.|TRBJ1-5|many|TRBV19
CASRRQINQPQHF
TGTGCCAGTAGACGACAGATCAATCAGCCCCAGCATTTT
>.|TRBJ2-1|many|TRBV13
CASSLDTSGVSYNEQFF
TGTGCCAGCAGCTTGGACACGAGCGGAGTCTCCTACAATGAGCAGTTCTTC